A selection of T cell receptor beta chains follows, all from one sample in a study of blood T cell repertoires in COVID-19. Clones were read by immunoSEQ multiplex PCR, and TCRdb kept only the in-frame ones, dropping some. This sample yields approximately 190,000 clones, of which 70% to 90% are seen a single time; approximately 6.1% belongs to the top ten. The sequenced material came from peripheral blood. The receptors shown here come from a man older than 75 with acute or convalescent COVID-19. The CDR3 runs from the conserved cysteine through the conserved F or W.

j_call v_call cdr3_aa
TRBJ2-3 TRBV14 CASARGALTDTQYF
TRBJ1-2 TRBV15 CATSNSRVDYGYTF
TRBJ2-5 TRBV4-1 CASSQGAAPVGTQYF
TRBJ2-3 TRBV18 CASSRPLVSGDTDTQYF
TRBJ2-1 TRBV7-2 CASSLAPSASSYNEQFF
TRBJ2-3 TRBV19 CASSIWSGDTQYF
TRBJ2-1 TRBV3-1/TRBV3-2 CASSHSGGSRNEQFF
TRBJ1-1 TRBV2 CASSKSRRGAEAFF
TRBJ2-7 TRBV5-6 CASSLETGAYEQYF
TRBJ2-3 TRBV7-3 CASSLRGVHTDTQYF
TRBJ2-5 TRBV19 CASSIAVGLAGGVKETQYF
TRBJ1-3 TRBV24-1 CATSDTRDRETGNTIYF
TRBJ2-3 TRBV7-2 CASSLQAGWTDTQYF
TRBJ2-7 TRBV19 CASKRQESSYEQYF
TRBJ1-3 TRBV6-4 CASSKKGTGAGNTIYF
TRBJ1-5 TRBV30 CAWSLQGASQPQHF
TRBJ1-2 TRBV28 CASRLEGTHTF
TRBJ1-5 TRBV3-1/TRBV3-2 CASSQAGYNQPQHF
TRBJ2-7 TRBV11-2 CASSLGRRDEQYF
TRBJ2-1 TRBV30 CAWSPPLAGGLLLF
TRBJ1-5 TRBV19 CASSTLGQSNQPQHF
TRBJ1-6 TRBV5-1 CASSLGGIDSPLHF
TRBJ1-1 TRBV28 CASSGQGAGTEAFF
TRBJ1-5 TRBV28 CASKRQGIQPQHF
TRBJ2-3 TRBV5-1 CASSVGLAGGDTQYF
TRBJ2-7 TRBV10-3 CAISEGGNEQYF
TRBJ2-7 TRBV7-2 CASSWGAGASYEQYF
TRBJ2-7 TRBV10-3 CAISESTGFDEQYF
TRBJ1-4 TRBV5-4 CASSFSLEEKLFF
TRBJ1-2 TRBV19 CASRPSGTPGYTF
TRBJ1-5 TRBV19 CASRGQGHSNQPQHF
TRBJ2-5 TRBV25-1 CASSEITRTGATQETQYF
TRBJ1-6 TRBV18 CASSPVAQGGSPLHF
TRBJ2-5 TRBV2 CATTYQETQYF
TRBJ1-1 TRBV19 CASSPDRPSPMNTEAFF
TRBJ2-3 TRBV5-4 CASSPLAGITDTQYF
TRBJ1-1 TRBV3-1/TRBV3-2 CASSQAGSWGPNTEAFF